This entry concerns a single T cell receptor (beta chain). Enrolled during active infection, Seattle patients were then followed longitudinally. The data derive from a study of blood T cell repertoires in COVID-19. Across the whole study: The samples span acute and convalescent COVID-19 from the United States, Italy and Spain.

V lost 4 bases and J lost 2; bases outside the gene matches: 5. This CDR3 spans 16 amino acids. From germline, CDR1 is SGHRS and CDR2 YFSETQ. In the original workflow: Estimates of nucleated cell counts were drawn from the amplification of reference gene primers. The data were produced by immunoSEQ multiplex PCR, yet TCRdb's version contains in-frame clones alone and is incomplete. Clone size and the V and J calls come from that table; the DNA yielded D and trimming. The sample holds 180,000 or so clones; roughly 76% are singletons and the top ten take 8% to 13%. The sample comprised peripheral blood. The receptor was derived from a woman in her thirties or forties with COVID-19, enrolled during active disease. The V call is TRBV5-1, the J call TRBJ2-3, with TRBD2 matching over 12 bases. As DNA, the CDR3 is TGCGCCAGCAGCCCGGGACTAGCGGGTCTCACAGATACGCAGTATTTT. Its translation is CASSPGLAGLTDTQYF.